The 2 T cell receptor beta chains listed next were all sequenced from one sample in a study of post-analysis software for immune sequencing data. Unique molecular identifiers featured in each of the TCR beta cDNA libraries. MiXCR, applied by TCRdb to the PCR reads, yields one record per CDR3 protein. The sample lists hundreds of thousands of distinct CDR3 sequences, roughly 29% seen once, with under 0.7% in the top ten. Antigens of these TCRs are unknown. Study conclusions and caveats: With TRBV5-6, TRBV5-1 and TRBV20-1 included, 4 or 5 TRBV segments were more frequent in patients than in controls.

Sequenced sample: blood. Receptors were obtained from a girl aged 5-17 years with multiple sclerosis.

The chain links TRBV28 to TRBJ1-2; 9 nucleotides align to TRBD1. The trim removed 10 bases at V and 0 bases at J, leaving 9 bases unmatched. The CDR3 sequence is 15 residues long. Germline CDR1 reads MDHEN; CDR2 reads SYDVKM. Written as DNA, the CDR3 is TGTGCCACTGCGGGACAGGGCCCAGCTAACTATGGCTACACCTTC. This sequence encodes CATAGQGPANYGYTF.

The rearrangement joins TRBV3-1 to TRBJ2-5, with D unclear. The CDR3 sequence is 15 residues long. The germline V gene has CDR1 LGHDT and CDR2 YNNKEL (reference sequence). The ends were cut back, 1 base at V and 5 bases at J, with 14 bases in the middle. The CDR3 region is CASSQVNEPQETQYF. In DNA, the CDR3 is TGTGCCAGCAGCCAAGTAAACGAACCTCAGGAGACCCAGTACTTC.